Shown below are 21 T cell receptor beta chains from a single sample sequenced in a study of CD8 T cells in Susac syndrome. Reverse transcription of about 0.5 to 1 ug RNA used random hexamers. One entry per CDR3 protein results from TCRdb running MiXCR on the immunoSEQ multiplex PCR reads. There are about 240,000 distinct CDR3 sequences in the sample; roughly 95% occur only once, and 0.095% to 0.12% lies in the top ten. The specimen was CD4+ T cells from PBMCs. Source of these receptors: a human donor with Susac syndrome.

The chain has TRBV29-1 and TRBJ2-7; tentative D call: TRBD2 (6 bases). CDR3 length: 12 residues. Trimming removed 7 bases at V and 3 bases at J, with 13 bases between. Germline-derived CDR1 and CDR2 are SQVTM and ANQGSEA. The CDR3 loop is CSAGSLNYEQYF. The CDR3 nucleotides are TGCAGCGCCGGGAGCCTTAACTACGAGCAGTACTTC.

This chain joins TRBV24-1 and TRBJ1-1; D is ambiguous. Germline V lookup: CDR1 KGHDR, CDR2 SFDVKD. The CDR3 totals 13 residues. V lost 3 bases and J lost 5, with 9 bases in between. The CDR3: CATSDGTETEAFF. The CDR3 DNA reads as TGTGCCACCAGTGATGGCACGGAGACTGAAGCTTTCTTT.

This rearrangement joins TRBV10-1 to TRBJ2-5; TRBD2 might be the D (6 bases). The CDR3 runs to 14 residues. Per germline, CDR1 WNHNN and CDR2 SYGVQD (reference sequence). The V end was cut by 5 bases, the J end by 4 bases, with 14 bases between. This chain's CDR3 is CASSPPGLPETQYF. The CDR3 DNA sequence: TGCGCCAGCAGTCCCCCGGGACTCCCAGAGACCCAGTACTTC.

The chain employs TRBV12-3 or TRBV12-4 and TRBJ2-2; no clear D gene. With 6 bases removed from V and 2 bases from J, the gap between germline ends came to 1 base. This CDR3 is 11 amino acids long. CDR3 amino acids: CASSNTGELFF. CDR3 nucleotides: TGTGCCAGCAGCAACACCGGGGAGCTGTTTTTT.

The chain couples TRBV9 to TRBJ2-3, with D possibly being TRBD1 (5 bases). Germline loops: CDR1 SGDLS, CDR2 YYNGEE. CDR3 length equals 14 residues. With 3 bases removed from V and 0 bases from J, the gap between germline ends came to 8 bases. As DNA, the CDR3 is TGTGCCAGCAGCGAAAGACAGAGCACAGATACGCAGTATTTT. Protein: CASSERQSTDTQYF.

V gene TRBV5-1 combines with J gene TRBJ1-2; D is uncertain. The CDR3 covers 13 residues. CDR1 is SGHRS, CDR2 YFSETQ, per germline. With 1 base removed from V and 3 bases from J, the gap between germline ends came to 7 bases. The DNA of the CDR3 is TGCGCCAGCAGCTTGACAGCTCACTATGGCTACACCTTC. Protein sequence: CASSLTAHYGYTF. The variable domain in full, completed from reference TRBV5-1 and TRBJ1-2, reads KAGVTQTPRYLIKTRGQQVTLSCSPISGHRSVSWYQQTPGQGLQFLFEYFSETQRNKGNFPGRFSGRQFSNSRSEMNVSTLELGDSALYLCASSLTAHYGYTFGSGTRLTVV.

The chain joins TRBV18 to TRBJ1-2; possibly TRBD1 for D (5 bases). V was clipped by 2 bases and J by 0 bases, with 7 bases between them. Germline V lookup: CDR1 KGHSH, CDR2 LQKENI. There are 14 residues in the CDR3. Here the CDR3 DNA reads TGTGCCAGCTCACCAGGGGGTCCTAACTATGGCTACACCTTC. Amino acids: CASSPGGPNYGYTF.

V and J are TRBV10-2 and TRBJ2-4; either TRBD1 or TRBD2 may supply D (5 bases each). Germline V gene sequence: CDR1 WSHSY, CDR2 SAAADI. The CDR3 totals 13 residues. The germline V and J ends were trimmed by 8 bases and 0 bases, with 8 bases remaining between them. The CDR3, as DNA: TGCGCCAGCGGGGGTCTAGCCAAAAACATTCAGTACTTC. It specifies CASGGLAKNIQYF.

This chain connects TRBV29-1 to TRBJ2-1, with D perhaps TRBD1 (6 bases). Germline V gene sequence: CDR1 SQVTM, CDR2 ANQGSEA. This CDR3 contains 13 residues. V lost 8 bases, J lost 0 bases, and 11 bases lay in between. CDR3 DNA sequence: TGCAGCTCAAGGGGGAGCTCCTACAATGAGCAGTTCTTC. As protein: CSSRGSSYNEQFF.

The J gene is TRBJ1-1, the V gene TRBV27; D not certain. V lost 6 bases to trimming and J lost 3 bases, with 8 bases between them. CDR3 length: 12 amino acids. The germline CDR1 and CDR2 sequences are MNHEY and SMNVEV (reference sequence). DNA for the CDR3: TGTGCCAGCAGGCACCTTGACACTGAAGCTTTCTTT. Residues: CASRHLDTEAFF.

CDR3 bases: TGTGCCAGCAGCCTTCGGACTAGCGCGTACAATGAGCAGTTCTTC. It is translated as CASSLRTSAYNEQFF. This chain uses TRBV7-2 with TRBJ2-1; 9 nucleotides agree with TRBD2. The germline CDR1 and CDR2 sequences are SGHTA and FQGNSA. The CDR3 spans 15 residues. The V segment lost 5 bases and the J segment 4 bases; nucleotides outside the gene matches: 6.

The J gene is TRBJ2-5, the V gene TRBV29-1; TRBD2 aligns across 7 bases. V shed 5 bases and J 8 bases; nucleotides not matched to a gene: 23. The germline V gene encodes CDR1 SQVTM and CDR2 ANQGSEA. The CDR3 is 17 residues long. The CDR3 sequence: CSVSGPLAEVSKRTQYF. CDR3 in DNA: TGCAGCGTTAGTGGGCCCCTAGCGGAGGTATCCAAGAGAACCCAGTACTTC.

Notes on this clonotype: Sequence at one end of the junction differs from germline and may be a read error. This chain joins TRBV23-1 and TRBJ1-5; tentatively, D is TRBD1 (6 bases). TRBV23-1 is an ORF, and what it does is uncertain. The length of the CDR3 is 13 residues. The CDR3 spells CASSLQGYQPQHF. The CDR3, as DNA: TGCGCCAGCAGTCTACAGGGCTATCAACCCCAGCATTTT.

The sample holds one count of this clonotype. The chain joins TRBV4-1 to TRBJ2-7; D may be TRBD1 (6 bases). The V and J ends lost 3 bases and 2 bases respectively, with 20 bases between them. Germline CDR1 reads MGHRA; CDR2 reads YSYEKL. CDR3 length equals 17 residues. CDR3 DNA sequence: TGCGCCAGCAGCCAGGGGATTTTCGCCAGGACAGCCTACGAGCAGTACTTC. Amino acids: CASSQGIFARTAYEQYF.

The rearrangement joins TRBV3-1 to TRBJ2-1; TRBD2 aligns across 8 bases. Germline V gene data show CDR1 as LGHDT and CDR2 as YNNKEL (reference sequence). V trimming: 1 base; J trimming: 6 bases; junction bases outside the gene matches: 8. The CDR3 spans 16 residues. CDR3 bases: TGTGCCAGCAGCCAAGGGCCGGGACTAGTAGTCAATGAGCAGTTCTTC. As protein: CASSQGPGLVVNEQFF.

This clonotype was seen once. Here the CDR3 DNA reads TGTGCCAGCGGGCGAGTTGAGCAGTTCTTC. As protein: CASGRVEQFF. The chain links TRBV6-2 or TRBV6-3 to TRBJ2-1; D unresolved. The germline CDR1 and CDR2 sequences are MNHEY and SVGEGT. The CDR3 totals 10 residues. V shed 8 bases and J shed 9 bases, with 8 bases lying between them.

The chain joins TRBV15 to TRBJ2-7, with TRBD1 matching over 8 bases. The germline CDR1 and CDR2 sequences are LNHNV and YYDKDF (reference sequence). This CDR3 has 15 residues. V dropped 1 base and J dropped 4; count of bases not matched to a gene: 6. CDR3 in DNA: TGTGCCACCAGCAGAGGGCGGACAGGGACATACGAGCAGTACTTC. Amino acids: CATSRGRTGTYEQYF.

The rearrangement uses TRBV7-3 and TRBJ1-2; TRBD1 is a possible D gene (6 bases). In germline, CDR1 is SGHTA, CDR2 FQGTGA. There are 15 residues in the CDR3. The V gene lost 5 bases and the J gene lost 4 bases, with 17 bases spanning the gap. Here the CDR3 DNA reads TGTGCCAGCAGCCCGAACAGGGATCAGGTCTATGGCTACACCTTC. Its protein is CASSPNRDQVYGYTF.

The chain uses TRBV7-8 and TRBJ2-5; 9 nucleotides align to TRBD2. The length of the CDR3 is 18 residues. V gave up 7 bases and J gave up 4 bases; unmatched junction bases: 19. Germline V gene lookup returns CDR1 SGHVS and CDR2 FQNEAQ. DNA of the CDR3: TGTGCCAGCAAGAATACTATAGCGGGAGCAGCAAGTGGAGAGACCCAGTACTTC. This codes for CASKNTIAGAASGETQYF. Using reference TRBV7-8 and TRBJ2-5 for the parts outside the CDR3, the full variable domain is GAGVSQSPRYKVAKRGQDVALRCDPISGHVSLFWYQQALGQGPEFLTYFQNEAQLDKSGLPSDRFFAERPEGSVSTLKIQRTQQEDSAVYLCASKNTIAGAASGETQYFGPGTRLLVL.

V gene TRBV2 combines with J gene TRBJ2-7; 7 bases are shared with TRBD2. The germline gives CDR1 SNHLY, CDR2 FYNNEI. V gave up 6 bases and J gave up 5 bases; unmatched junction bases: 7. The CDR3 runs to 13 residues. The CDR3 region is CASRGTTKHEQYF. DNA for the CDR3: TGTGCCAGCAGGGGGACTACGAAACACGAGCAGTACTTC. Full variable domain (rest looked up from reference TRBV2 and TRBJ2-7): EPEVTQTPSHQVTQMGQEVILRCVPISNHLYFYWYRQILGQKVEFLVSFYNNEISEKSEIFDDQFSVERPDGSNFTLKIRSTKLEDSAMYFCASRGTTKHEQYFGPGTRLTVT.

This chain joins TRBV4-1 and TRBJ1-4; possibly TRBD1 for D (5 bases). This CDR3 has 16 residues. Germline V gene sequence: CDR1 MGHRA, CDR2 YSYEKL. Trimming shortened V by 3 bases and J by 10 bases, and 21 bases separated the two germline ends. This CDR3 reads CASSHDPGNGRGKLFF. The CDR3 DNA follows: TGCGCCAGCAGCCATGACCCCGGGAATGGGAGGGGAAAACTGTTTTTT.